This T cell receptor (beta chain) was captured in a study of T cell repertoires in cytomegalovirus infection. Trimming cost V 6 bases and J 3 bases; bases outside gene matches: 7. CDR1 is LNHNV, CDR2 YYDKDF, per germline (reference sequence). This CDR3 region has 15 residues. Via MiXCR, TCRdb re-called the reads, giving one row per CDR3 protein. The sample includes roughly 200,000 distinct CDR3 sequences, approximately 18% of them seen just once. This chain uses TRBV15 with TRBJ1-3; 8 bases fit TRBD1. Source material: CD8+ T cells from PBMCs. This receptor was obtained from a human donor in good health (CMV status not recorded). Some clones in this sample may be carry-over from other donors' samples. CDR3 loop: CATRMDRASGNTIYF. In DNA, the CDR3 is TGTGCCACCAGGATGGACAGGGCAAGTGGAAACACCATATATTTT. Full variable domain (missing parts from reference TRBV15 and TRBJ1-3): DAMVIQNPRYQVTQFGKPVTLSCSQTLNHNVMYWYQQKSSQAPKLLFHYYDKDFNNEADTPDNFQSRRPNTSFCFLDIRSPGLGDTAMYLCATRMDRASGNTIYFGEGSWLTVV.